This entry lists 25 T cell receptor beta chains sequenced from one sample in a study of CD4 T cells in relation to SARS-CoV-2 and coronaviruses. Assay used: immunoSEQ multiplex PCR; TCRdb lists only in-frame clones, some missing. The sample includes around 25,000 clones, just under 75% seen only once; the top ten take roughly 21%. Before the COVID-19 pandemic, during about 2011-2019, CD4+ T cells were taken from unexposed donors. After around nine days of culture, CD4+ T cells were isolated. No antigen is known for these receptors. The sequenced material came from CD4+ T cells from PBMCs, cultured in vitro. The source of these receptors is a human donor in good health.

The chain recombines TRBV5-4 with TRBJ2-5; 12 nucleotides match TRBD2. The trim removed 4 bases at V and 4 bases at J, leaving 8 bases unmatched. Germline V gives CDR1 SGHNT, CDR2 YYREEE (reference sequence). This CDR3 has 16 residues. DNA for the CDR3: TGTGCCAGCAGCCATAAACTAGCGGGGGGTCTAGAGACCCAGTACTTC. It encodes CASSHKLAGGLETQYF.

This clone was counted only a few times. This chain uses TRBV5-1 with TRBJ1-2; D call uncertain. The ends were cut back, 1 base at V and 7 bases at J, with 14 bases in the middle. This CDR3 has 14 amino acids. The germline V gene encodes CDR1 SGHRS and CDR2 YFSETQ. CDR3 sequence (DNA): TGCGCCAGCAGCTTGCGTCCAAAGCAAGGTGGCTACACCTTC. Translated: CASSLRPKQGGYTF.

The chain is built from TRBV10-3 and TRBJ2-3; 11 bases line up with TRBD2. The CDR3 contains 16 residues. Losses at the gene ends were 5 bases for V and 0 bases for J; bases not matched to a gene: 4. Per germline, CDR1 ENHRY and CDR2 SYGVKD. The CDR3 spells CAISPGTSGSTDTQYF. In nucleotides, the CDR3 is TGTGCCATCAGTCCCGGGACTAGCGGTAGCACAGATACGCAGTATTTT.

This chain links TRBV6-2 or TRBV6-3 with TRBJ2-5; D remains ambiguous. V lost 2 bases, J lost 4 bases, and 8 bases lay in between. Germline V CDR1 and CDR2: MNHEY, SVGEGT. The CDR3 extends over 13 amino acids. CDR3 DNA sequence: TGTGCCAGCAGTTACCTGCTGCGAGAGACCCAGTACTTC. Its protein product is CASSYLLRETQYF.

This clone has only a few counts. The chain is built from TRBV4-2 and TRBJ1-2, with 8 bases aligning to TRBD1. This CDR3 region has 16 residues. The V and J ends lost 3 bases and 8 bases, in that order; junction bases with no gene match: 14. Germline V lookup: CDR1 LGHNA, CDR2 YNFKEQ. The CDR3 region is CASSQPGQGIVYGYTF. CDR3 DNA sequence: TGTGCCAGCAGCCAGCCCGGACAGGGCATTGTATACGGCTACACCTTC.

V is TRBV5-1 and J is TRBJ2-7; 10 bases match TRBD2. The CDR3 is 16 residues long. Germline CDR1 reads SGHRS; CDR2 reads YFSETQ. V dropped 3 bases and J dropped 5; count of bases not matched to a gene: 11. The CDR3 here is CASSWRGSGGAHEQYF. DNA for the CDR3: TGCGCCAGCAGCTGGAGGGGAAGCGGGGGGGCCCACGAGCAGTACTTC.

This clone occurred a few times. The rearrangement joins TRBV12-3 or TRBV12-4 to TRBJ1-2; 8 positions agree with TRBD1. The CDR3 runs 12 residues. J lost 7 bases, V lost 3 bases, and 1 base had no gene match. CDR3 DNA sequence: TGTGCCAGCAGTTTGCAGGGGGCTGGCTACACCTTC. This sequence encodes CASSLQGAGYTF.

This chain links TRBV4-2 with TRBJ2-4; 9 bases are shared with TRBD2. V was clipped by 0 bases and J by 1 base; unmatched bases: 13. The CDR3 runs 20 residues. Germline CDR1 is LGHNA and CDR2 is YNFKEQ. This CDR3 reads CASSQDPFSGRVAAKNIQYF. CDR3 sequence (DNA): TGTGCCAGCAGCCAAGATCCCTTTAGCGGGAGAGTGGCGGCCAAAAACATTCAGTACTTC.

This rearrangement joins TRBV5-4 to TRBJ1-2, with TRBD1 matching 7 bases. The CDR3 spans 15 residues. V gave up 4 bases and J gave up 3 bases; unmatched junction bases: 9. Germline CDR1 and CDR2: SGHNT and YYREEE (reference sequence). CDR3 amino acids: CASSIRQGVDYGYTF. The CDR3 DNA is TGTGCCAGCAGCATTAGACAGGGAGTTGACTATGGCTACACCTTC.

This clone was found once. The chain combines TRBV5-1 with TRBJ1-1; D remains ambiguous. The V gene lost 4 bases and the J gene lost 5 bases, with 15 bases spanning the gap. The CDR3 has 14 residues. CDR1 and CDR2 from the germline V gene are SGHRS and YFSETQ. CDR3 loop: CASSPTPAGTEAFF. In nucleotides, the CDR3 is TGCGCCAGCAGCCCCACACCCGCTGGTACTGAAGCTTTCTTT.

The CDR3 nucleotides are TGTGCCAGCAGTTCCTGGATCAACACCGGGGAGCTGTTTTTT. This translates into CASSSWINTGELFF. This chain joins TRBV6-2 or TRBV6-3 and TRBJ2-2; the D is unclear. From germline, CDR1 is MNHEY and CDR2 SVGEGT. This CDR3 has 14 residues. Trimming stripped 4 bases from V and 2 bases from J, with 8 bases between.

The CDR3 coding sequence is TGCGCCAGCAGCTTGGTCCCGGGACAGGGTGAAGCTTTCTTT. Residues: CASSLVPGQGEAFF. The J gene is TRBJ1-1, the V gene TRBV5-1; 9 bases fit TRBD1. The CDR3 loop spans 14 amino acids. J lost 7 bases, V lost 0 bases, and 4 bases had no gene match. Germline CDR1 SGHRS, CDR2 YFSETQ.

V gene TRBV23-1 combines with J gene TRBJ2-3; D could derive from TRBD1 or TRBD2 (5 bases each). TRBV23-1 is noted as an ORF with a role that remains uncertain. The length of the CDR3 is 16 residues. V gave up 0 bases and J gave up 4 bases, with 14 bases separating them. Here the CDR3 DNA reads TGCGCCAGCAGTCAATCGGGGCAGGGACGATCAGATACGCAGTATTTT. Translating it yields CASSQSGQGRSDTQYF.

This clone was seen a handful of times. V and J are TRBV5-8 and TRBJ1-5; D ambiguous. The CDR3 consists of 15 residues. Germline V CDR1 and CDR2: SGHTS, YDEGEE. V was cut by 0 bases and J by 5 bases, with 12 bases left in between. CDR3 sequence (DNA): TGTGCCAGCAGCTTGGAAGTGGGAAGTCATCAGCCCCAGCATTTT. It codes for CASSLEVGSHQPQHF.

The genes are TRBV5-5 and TRBJ2-1; 10 bases map to TRBD1. Germline CDR1 SGHKS, CDR2 YYEKEE (reference sequence). V was clipped by 5 bases and J by 8 bases; unmatched bases: 7. CDR3 size: 14 residues. CDR3 loop: CASRLDRGRDEQFF. The CDR3 DNA reads TGTGCCAGCAGACTAGACAGGGGGCGCGATGAGCAGTTCTTC.

V usage is TRBV4-1 and J usage is TRBJ1-1; no definite D call. V lost 4 bases to trimming and J lost 3 bases, with 15 bases between them. Germline V gene sequence: CDR1 MGHRA, CDR2 YSYEKL. The CDR3 is 15 residues long. CDR3 sequence reads: CASSPSIAGYTEAFF. The DNA for the CDR3 is TGCGCCAGCAGCCCGAGTATTGCGGGGTACACTGAAGCTTTCTTT.

This clone showed up just a few times. The rearrangement joins TRBV7-2 to TRBJ2-7, with a possible D match to TRBD2 (6 bases). The germline gives CDR1 SGHTA, CDR2 FQGNSA. The CDR3 sequence is 16 residues long. V was cut by 3 bases and J by 6 bases, with 21 bases left in between. The CDR3 DNA is TGTGCCAGCAGCTTCTCCGGAGGGACTGGGGCCCGCGAGCAGTACTTC. It yields the protein CASSFSGGTGAREQYF.

This sequence joins TRBV2 and TRBJ2-5, with D perhaps TRBD1 or TRBD2 (6 bases each). CDR1 is SNHLY and CDR2 is FYNNEI in the germline V gene. This CDR3 contains 15 residues. Trimming shortened V by 4 bases and J by 7 bases, and 19 bases separated the two germline ends. The CDR3 DNA sequence: TGTGCCAGCAGTGGTGACGGGGGCACGGGCGGGACCCAGTACTTC. It encodes CASSGDGGTGGTQYF.

This clone showed up just a few times. The chain carries TRBV5-1 and TRBJ2-2, with 7 bases that match TRBD2. The junction had 8 bases not matched to a gene; V was cut back by 2 bases and J by 7 bases. The germline V gene has CDR1 SGHRS and CDR2 YFSETQ. CDR3 size: 15 residues. The CDR3 region is CASSFEAGGIGELFF. CDR3 nucleotide sequence: TGCGCCAGCAGCTTTGAGGCCGGGGGGATCGGGGAGCTGTTTTTT.

There are a few counts of this clone. CDR3 coding DNA: TGTGCCAGCAGTTTAATTTGGGGGCAACAGATCGAGCAGTACTTC. Protein product: CASSLIWGQQIEQYF. The chain has TRBV27 and TRBJ2-7, with D perhaps matching TRBD1 (6 bases). The CDR3 contains 15 residues. Germline lookup yields CDR1 MNHEY and CDR2 SMNVEV (reference sequence). Trimming took off 2 bases at V and 6 bases at J, with 17 bases between the two ends.

This clone was seen just once. The J gene is TRBJ1-2, the V gene TRBV5-5; 9 bases line up with TRBD1. The CDR3 consists of 15 residues. Unmatched junction bases numbered 11, after V lost 3 bases and J lost 8 bases. Looked up from germline, CDR1 is SGHKS and CDR2 is YYEKEE (reference sequence). The CDR3 loop is CASSSPGQGGPGYTF. The CDR3 coding sequence is TGTGCCAGCAGCTCTCCGGGACAGGGTGGACCCGGCTACACCTTC.

The chain employs TRBV5-1 and TRBJ2-1, with 11 bases lining up with TRBD2. V gave up 0 bases and J gave up 3 bases; unmatched junction bases: 2. There are 16 residues in the CDR3. Germline V CDR1 and CDR2: SGHRS, YFSETQ. Written as DNA, the CDR3 is TGCGCCAGCAGCTTGGACGGGACTAGCGGCTACAATGAGCAGTTCTTC. This translates into CASSLDGTSGYNEQFF.

The chain recombines TRBV19 with TRBJ1-3; D remains ambiguous. Trimming cost V 2 bases and J 0 bases, with 5 bases left between them. The CDR3 consists of 14 residues. Germline CDR1 is LNHDA and CDR2 is SQIVND (reference sequence). CDR3 amino acids: CASSIQSSGNTIYF. DNA for the CDR3: TGTGCCAGTAGTATACAGTCCTCTGGAAACACCATATATTTT. Using reference TRBV19 and TRBJ1-3 for the parts outside the CDR3, the full variable domain is DGGITQSPKYLFRKEGQNVTLSCEQNLNHDAMYWYRQDPGQGLRLIYYSQIVNDFQKGDIAEGYSVSREKKESFPLTVTSAQKNPTAFYLCASSIQSSGNTIYFGEGSWLTVV.

This sequence joins TRBV5-6 and TRBJ1-2, with D possibly matching TRBD1 (6 bases). CDR1 SGHDT and CDR2 YYEEEE come from the germline V gene. The germline V and J ends were trimmed by 6 bases and 4 bases, with 13 bases remaining between them. This CDR3 is built from 13 residues. The CDR3 loop reads CASNGGGSYGYTF. CDR3 sequence (DNA): TGTGCCAGCAATGGAGGGGGTAGCTATGGCTACACCTTC.

The chain is built from TRBV18 and TRBJ2-1; TRBD2 aligns across 10 bases. Trimming removed 2 bases from V and 8 bases from J; junction bases left unmatched: 6. The CDR3 is 15 amino acids. Germline CDR1 KGHSH, CDR2 LQKENI. Written as DNA, the CDR3 is TGTGCCAGCTCACCAGTCCTAGCGGGAGACGATGAGCAGTTCTTC. Amino acids: CASSPVLAGDDEQFF.